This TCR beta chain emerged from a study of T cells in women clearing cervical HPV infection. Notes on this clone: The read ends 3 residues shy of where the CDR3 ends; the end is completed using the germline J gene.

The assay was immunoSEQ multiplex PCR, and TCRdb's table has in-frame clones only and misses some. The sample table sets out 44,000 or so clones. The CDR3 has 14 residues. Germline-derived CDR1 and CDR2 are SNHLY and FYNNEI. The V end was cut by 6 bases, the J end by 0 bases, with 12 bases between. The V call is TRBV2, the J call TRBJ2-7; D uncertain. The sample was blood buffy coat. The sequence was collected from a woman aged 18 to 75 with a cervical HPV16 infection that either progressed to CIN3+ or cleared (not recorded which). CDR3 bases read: TGTGCCAGCAGAGATCCACAGAGCTCCTACGAG. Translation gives CASRDPQSSYE. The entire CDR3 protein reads CASRDPQSSYEQYF.